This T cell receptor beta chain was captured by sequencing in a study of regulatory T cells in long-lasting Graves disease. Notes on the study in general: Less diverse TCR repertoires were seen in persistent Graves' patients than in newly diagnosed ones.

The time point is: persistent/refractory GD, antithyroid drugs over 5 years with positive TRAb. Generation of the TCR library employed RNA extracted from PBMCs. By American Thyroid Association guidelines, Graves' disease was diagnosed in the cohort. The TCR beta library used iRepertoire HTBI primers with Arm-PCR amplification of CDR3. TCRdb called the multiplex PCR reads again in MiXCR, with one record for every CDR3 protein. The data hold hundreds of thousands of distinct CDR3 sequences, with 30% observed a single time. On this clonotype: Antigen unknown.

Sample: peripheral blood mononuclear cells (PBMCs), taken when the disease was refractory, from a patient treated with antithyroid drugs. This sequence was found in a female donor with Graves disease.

Written as DNA, the CDR3 is TGTGCCAGCAGCCAAGATCCCGGGACAGGGGCTTTCTATGGCTACACCTTC. Residues: CASSQDPGTGAFYGYTF. The chain joins TRBV3-1 to TRBJ1-2; 10 nucleotides line up with TRBD1. Germline lookup yields CDR1 LGHDT and CDR2 YNNKEL (reference sequence). The CDR3 spans 17 residues. V shed 0 bases and J 4 bases; nucleotides not matched to a gene: 8.